This TCR beta chain was recovered during a study of blood T cell repertoires in COVID-19 (TCRdb year 2020). About the full investigation: The collaborator samples originated in the United States, Italy and Spain and spanned the acute and convalescent phases of COVID-19. The samples were drawn from the first 160 participants of the ongoing ImmuneRACE study and from over 950 subjects provided by 6 global collaborators. The repertoires were released in a freely available public database meant as a resource for research on the immune response to SARS-CoV-2. Where available, HLA class I and class II types were taken from metadata supplied by the sample provider and were not determined by assay-based typing. The sample metadata nearly always contained a de-identified subject ID, COVID-19 status, age in years and sex. Deeply sampled blood TCRbeta repertoires from subjects exposed to, actively infected with, or recovered from COVID-19 were included in the dataset. The prospective study material was composed of cDNA or gDNA derived from T cells, B-cell-depleted T cells, or PBMCs. Findings and caveats that apply to the study as a whole: The quantity of clinical and demographic metadata differed by source and by participant and was supplied without curation.

In regard to this clone: Its antigen has not been determined. No much larger clone exists at a distance of one base, and base qualities are not known.

V loses 4 bases at its end and J loses 3 bases; junction bases beyond the gene matches: 10. CDR1 and CDR2 are read off the germline V gene (reference sequence) as GTSNPN and SVGIG. From cysteine to phenylalanine, the CDR3 is 15 amino acids long. The DNA shown is the 45-base CDR3, in frame from base 1. Each collaborating institution followed its own protocols to collect whole blood in K2EDTA tubes. For TCRbeta analysis, collaborator samples were shipped as frozen whole blood, as isolated PBMCs, or as DNA extracted from either sample type. The immunoSEQ Assay, a bias-controlled multiplex PCR, was used to amplify TCRbeta CDR3 regions from genomic DNA. The authors' pipeline ran thus. Nucleated cell counts per sample were estimated from amplification of reference gene primers within the assay. To quantify the absolute abundance of each unique TCRbeta CDR3 rearrangement, sequence reads were collapsed and filtered. Productive Simpson clonality was computed per sample as the square root of Simpson's diversity index over productive rearrangements. The immuneACCESS repertoire file appears here via TCRdb, limited to in-frame rearrangements. These files lack a portion of the clones; in checked studies, under half of the deficit traces to unresolved V genes, and the cause of the others is not known. The D gene and trimming were derived from the DNA, and the V and J assignments and clone size from that table. In all, the sample holds around 290,000 clones, and roughly 90% of those were seen once. The ten most abundant clones make up approximately 4.2% of the sample.

The V and J genes are TRBV30 and TRBJ2-3; 7 central nucleotides agree with TRBD2. Specimen: peripheral blood. The clonotype originates from a man in his forties or fifties with acute or convalescent COVID-19. The bases are TGTGCCTGGACCGAATCGACTAGCATGACAGATACGCAGTATTTT. This translates into CAWTESTSMTDTQYF.